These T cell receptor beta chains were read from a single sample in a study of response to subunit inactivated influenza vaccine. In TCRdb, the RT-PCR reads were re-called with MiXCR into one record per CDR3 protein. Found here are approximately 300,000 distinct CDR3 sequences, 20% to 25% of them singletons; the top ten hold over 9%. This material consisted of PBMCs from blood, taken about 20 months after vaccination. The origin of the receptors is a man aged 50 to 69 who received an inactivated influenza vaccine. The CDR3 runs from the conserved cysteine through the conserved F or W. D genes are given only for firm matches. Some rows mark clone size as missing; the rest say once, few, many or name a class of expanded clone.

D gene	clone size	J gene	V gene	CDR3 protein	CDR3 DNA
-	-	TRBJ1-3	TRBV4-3	CASSQDPPAISGNTIYF	TGCGCCAGCAGCCAAGATCCGCCGGCGATCTCTGGAAACACCATATATTTT
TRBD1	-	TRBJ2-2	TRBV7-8	CASSLIVTGLNTGELFF	TGTGCCAGCAGCTTAATCGTGACAGGGCTAAACACCGGGGAGCTGTTTTTT
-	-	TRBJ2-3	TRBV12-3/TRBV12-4	CASSLYRVPQDTQYF	TGTGCCAGCAGTTTGTACCGGGTCCCGCAAGATACGCAGTATTTT
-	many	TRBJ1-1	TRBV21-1	CASSKEGAEAFF	TGTGCCAGCAGCAAGGAGGGGGCTGAAGCTTTCTTT
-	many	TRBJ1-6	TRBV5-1	CASSLDVGSNSPLHF	TGCGCCAGCAGCTTGGATGTTGGCAGCAATTCACCCCTCCACTTT
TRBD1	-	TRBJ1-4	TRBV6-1	CASRPSGGREKLFF	TGTGCCAGCAGGCCCTCAGGGGGCCGTGAAAAACTGTTTTTT
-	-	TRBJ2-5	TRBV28	CASREGKETQYF	TGTGCCAGCAGAGAGGGCAAAGAGACCCAGTACTTC
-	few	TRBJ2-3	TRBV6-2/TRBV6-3	CASSYASTDTQYF	TGTGCCAGCAGTTACGCTAGCACAGATACGCAGTATTTT
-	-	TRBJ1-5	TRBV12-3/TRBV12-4	CASTTLGRNQPQHF	TGTGCCAGCACGACCCTCGGGCGGAATCAGCCCCAGCATTTT
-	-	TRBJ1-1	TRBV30	CAWSGQSNTEAFF	TGTGCCTGGAGTGGACAATCGAACACTGAAGCTTTCTTT
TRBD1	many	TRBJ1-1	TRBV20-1	CSATQGGNTEAFF	TGCAGTGCTACACAGGGGGGAAACACTGAAGCTTTCTTT
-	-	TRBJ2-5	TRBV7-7	CASSSSPSQVPYF	TGTGCCAGCAGCTCGAGTCCTTCTCAGGTTCCGTACTTC
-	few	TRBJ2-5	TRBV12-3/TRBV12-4	CASSKYQETQYF	TGTGCCAGCAGCAAGTACCAAGAGACCCAGTACTTC
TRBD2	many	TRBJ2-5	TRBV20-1	CSARDLGTTQETQYF	TGCAGTGCTAGAGATCTAGGGACTACGCAAGAGACCCAGTACTTC
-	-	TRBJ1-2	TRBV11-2	CASSFTGVYGGYTF	TGTGCCAGCAGCTTTACAGGAGTGTACGGAGGCTACACCTTC
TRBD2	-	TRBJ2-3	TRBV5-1	CASSLHSGRAPDTQYF	TGCGCCAGCAGCTTACATAGCGGGAGGGCCCCAGATACGCAGTATTTT
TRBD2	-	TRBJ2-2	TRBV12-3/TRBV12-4	CASSPGTSGRAVDTGELFF	TGTGCCAGCAGTCCCGGGACTAGCGGGAGGGCCGTGGACACCGGGGAGCTGTTTTTT
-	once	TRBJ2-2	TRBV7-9	CASTPPAAANTGELFF	TGTGCCAGCACCCCCCCCGCGGCAGCGAACACCGGGGAGCTGTTTTTT
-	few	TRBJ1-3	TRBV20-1	CSATDLHSGNTIYF	TGCAGTGCTACAGATTTACACTCTGGAAACACCATATATTTT
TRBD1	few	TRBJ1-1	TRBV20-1	CSAMPGTGGTEAFF	TGCAGTGCTATGCCCGGGACAGGGGGCACTGAAGCTTTCTTT
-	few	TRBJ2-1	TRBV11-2	CASSLDRNNEQFF	TGTGCCAGCAGCCTGGACCGAAACAATGAGCAGTTCTTC
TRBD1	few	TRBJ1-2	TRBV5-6	CASSDRGRLLRSNYGYTF	TGTGCCAGCAGCGACAGGGGGCGCTTATTAAGGTCGAACTATGGCTACACCTTC
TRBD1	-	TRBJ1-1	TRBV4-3	CASSQVDRGANTEAFF	TGCGCCAGCAGCCAAGTGGACAGGGGGGCGAACACTGAAGCTTTCTTT
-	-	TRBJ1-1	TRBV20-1	CSASKEGIMNTEAFF	TGCAGTGCTAGTAAAGAGGGGATAATGAACACTGAAGCTTTCTTT
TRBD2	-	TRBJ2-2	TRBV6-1	CASSGLAGLDRELFF	TGTGCCAGCAGTGGTCTAGCGGGATTGGACCGGGAGCTGTTTTTT
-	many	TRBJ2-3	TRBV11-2	CASSLFSAGTDTQYF	TGTGCCAGCAGCTTGTTTTCGGCGGGCACAGATACGCAGTATTTT
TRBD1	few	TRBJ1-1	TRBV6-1	CASTTPGGTGGAFF	TGTGCCAGCACCACCCCTGGCGGGACAGGGGGAGCTTTCTTT
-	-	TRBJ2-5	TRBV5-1	CASSFRGPQETQYF	TGCGCCAGCAGCTTCAGGGGCCCCCAAGAGACCCAGTACTTC
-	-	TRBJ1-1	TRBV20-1	CSASRPDTEAFF	TGCAGTGCTAGTCGGCCTGACACTGAAGCTTTCTTT
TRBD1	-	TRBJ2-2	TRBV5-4	CASSLWTGGNTGELFF	TGTGCCAGCAGCTTGTGGACAGGGGGCAACACCGGGGAGCTGTTTTTT
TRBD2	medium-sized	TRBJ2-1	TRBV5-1	CASRWAGGVYNEQFF	TGCGCCAGCCGCTGGGCGGGGGGGGTTTACAATGAGCAGTTCTTC
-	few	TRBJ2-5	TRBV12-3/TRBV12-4	CASSLESSGTQYF	TGTGCCAGCAGTTTAGAGTCCAGTGGGACCCAGTACTTC
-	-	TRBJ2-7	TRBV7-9	CASSLSVGPYEQYF	TGTGCCAGCAGCTTATCGGTGGGACCCTACGAGCAGTACTTC
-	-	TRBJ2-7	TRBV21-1	CATSDDKRTSGTPYEQYF	TGTGCCACCTCGGACGATAAGCGGACTAGCGGGACCCCCTACGAGCAGTACTTC
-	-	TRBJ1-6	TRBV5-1	CASSSLQGNNSPLHF	TGCGCCAGCAGCTCCCTACAGGGAAATAATTCACCCCTCCACTTT
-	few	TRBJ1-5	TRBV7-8	CASSDRRLEPQHF	TGTGCCAGCAGCGACCGACGGCTTGAGCCCCAGCATTTT
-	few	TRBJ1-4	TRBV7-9	CASSLAGTASNEKLFF	TGTGCCAGCAGCTTAGCAGGGACCGCCTCCAATGAAAAACTGTTTTTT
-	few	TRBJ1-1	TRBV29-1	CSAGSPNTEAFF	TGCAGCGCAGGGAGCCCGAACACTGAAGCTTTCTTT
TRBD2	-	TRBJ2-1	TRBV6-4	CASRTDRGKGLAGGSIDEQFF	TGTGCCAGCAGGACCGACAGGGGGAAGGGACTAGCGGGAGGTTCAATTGATGAGCAGTTCTTC
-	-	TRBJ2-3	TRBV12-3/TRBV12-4	CASSLRRGDTQYF	TGTGCCAGCAGTTTACGGCGGGGCGATACGCAGTATTTT